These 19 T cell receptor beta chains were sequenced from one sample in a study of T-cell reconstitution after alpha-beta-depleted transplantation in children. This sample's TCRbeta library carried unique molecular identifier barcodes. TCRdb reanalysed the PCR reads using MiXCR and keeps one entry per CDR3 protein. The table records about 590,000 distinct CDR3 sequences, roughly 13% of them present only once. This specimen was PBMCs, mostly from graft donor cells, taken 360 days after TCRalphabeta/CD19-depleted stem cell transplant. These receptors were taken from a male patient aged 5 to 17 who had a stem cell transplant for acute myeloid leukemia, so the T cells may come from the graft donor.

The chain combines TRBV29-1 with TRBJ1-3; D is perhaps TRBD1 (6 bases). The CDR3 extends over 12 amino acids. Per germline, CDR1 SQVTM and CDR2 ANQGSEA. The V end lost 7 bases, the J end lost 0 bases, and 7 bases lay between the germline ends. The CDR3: CSADSSGNTIYF. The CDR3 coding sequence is TGCAGCGCGGACAGCTCTGGAAACACCATATATTTT.

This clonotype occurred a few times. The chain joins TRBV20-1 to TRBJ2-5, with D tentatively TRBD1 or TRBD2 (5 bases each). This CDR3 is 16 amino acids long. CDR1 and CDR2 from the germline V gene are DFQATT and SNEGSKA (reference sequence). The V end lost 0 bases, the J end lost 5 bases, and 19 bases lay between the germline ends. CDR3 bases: TGCAGTGCTAGAGATCTCCCCCGGGGCTGGGCGGAGACCCAGTACTTC. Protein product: CSARDLPRGWAETQYF.

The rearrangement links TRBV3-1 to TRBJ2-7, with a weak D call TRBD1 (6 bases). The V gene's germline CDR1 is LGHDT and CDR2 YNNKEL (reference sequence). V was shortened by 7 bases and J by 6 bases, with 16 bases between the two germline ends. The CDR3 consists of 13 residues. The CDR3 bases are TGTGCCAGCACCCTTTTCGTAGGGGGCGAGCAGTACTTC. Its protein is CASTLFVGGEQYF.

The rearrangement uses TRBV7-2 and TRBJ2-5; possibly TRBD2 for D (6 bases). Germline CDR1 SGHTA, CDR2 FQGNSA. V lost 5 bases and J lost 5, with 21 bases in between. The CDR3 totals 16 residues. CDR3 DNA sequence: TGTGCCAGCAGCCCCCGGGACTCTATCCCCACGGAGACCCAGTACTTC. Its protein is CASSPRDSIPTETQYF.

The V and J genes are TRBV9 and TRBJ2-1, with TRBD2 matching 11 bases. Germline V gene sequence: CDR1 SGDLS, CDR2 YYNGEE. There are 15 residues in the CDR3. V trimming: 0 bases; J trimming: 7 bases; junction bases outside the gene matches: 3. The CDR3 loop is CASSVDSGRVNEQFF. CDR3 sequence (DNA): TGTGCCAGCAGCGTAGATAGCGGGAGGGTGAATGAGCAGTTCTTC. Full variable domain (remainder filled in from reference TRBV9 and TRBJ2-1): DSGVTQTPKHLITATGQRVTLRCSPRSGDLSVYWYQQSLDQGLQFLIQYYNGEERAKGNILERFSAQQFPDLHSELNLSSLELGDSALYFCASSVDSGRVNEQFFGPGTRLTVL.

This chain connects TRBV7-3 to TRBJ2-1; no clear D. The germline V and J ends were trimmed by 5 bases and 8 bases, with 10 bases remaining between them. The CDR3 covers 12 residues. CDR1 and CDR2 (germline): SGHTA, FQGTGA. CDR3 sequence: CASSPGPDEQFF. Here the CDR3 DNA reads TGTGCCAGCAGCCCTGGCCCGGATGAGCAGTTCTTC.

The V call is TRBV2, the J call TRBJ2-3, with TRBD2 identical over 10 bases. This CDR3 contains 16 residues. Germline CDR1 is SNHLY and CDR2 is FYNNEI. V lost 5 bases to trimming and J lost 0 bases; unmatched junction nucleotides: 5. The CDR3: CASSRTTSGSTDTQYF. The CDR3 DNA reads TGTGCCAGCAGTCGAACGACTAGCGGGAGCACAGATACGCAGTATTTT.

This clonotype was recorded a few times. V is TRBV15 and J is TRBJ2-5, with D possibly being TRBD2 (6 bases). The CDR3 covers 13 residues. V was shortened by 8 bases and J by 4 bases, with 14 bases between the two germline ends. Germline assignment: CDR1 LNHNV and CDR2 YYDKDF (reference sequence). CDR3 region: CATASGAAETQYF. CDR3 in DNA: TGTGCCACCGCGTCGGGAGCGGCAGAGACCCAGTACTTC.

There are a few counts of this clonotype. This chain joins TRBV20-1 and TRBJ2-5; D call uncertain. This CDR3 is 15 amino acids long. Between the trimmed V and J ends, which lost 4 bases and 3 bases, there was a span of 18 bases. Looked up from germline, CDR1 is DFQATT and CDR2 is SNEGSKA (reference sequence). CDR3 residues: CSAIRLGMAEETQYF. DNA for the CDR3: TGCAGTGCTATAAGGCTCGGAATGGCTGAAGAGACCCAGTACTTC.

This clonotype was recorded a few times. In DNA, the CDR3 is TGTGCCAGCAGCTTAGAACGGCAGGGGGTAGCCCCCACCGGGGAGCTGTTTTTT. It codes for CASSLERQGVAPTGELFF. V gene TRBV11-2 combines with J gene TRBJ2-2; 7 positions agree with TRBD1. CDR1 is SGHAT, CDR2 FQNNGV, per germline. V lost 0 bases to trimming and J lost 4 bases; unmatched junction nucleotides: 11. The CDR3 loop spans 18 amino acids. The whole variable domain, remainder taken from reference TRBV11-2 and TRBJ2-2, is EAGVAQSPRYKIIEKRQSVAFWCNPISGHATLYWYQQILGQGPKLLIQFQNNGVVDDSQLPKDRFSAERLKGVDSTLKIQPAKLEDSAVYLCASSLERQGVAPTGELFFGEGSRLTVL.

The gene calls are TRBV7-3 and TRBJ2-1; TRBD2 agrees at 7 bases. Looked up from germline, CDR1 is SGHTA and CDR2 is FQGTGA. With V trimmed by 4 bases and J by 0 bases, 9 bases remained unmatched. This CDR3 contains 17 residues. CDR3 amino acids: CASSSTGGLVSYNEQFF. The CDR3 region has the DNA TGTGCCAGCAGCTCAACGGGGGGACTGGTCTCCTACAATGAGCAGTTCTTC.

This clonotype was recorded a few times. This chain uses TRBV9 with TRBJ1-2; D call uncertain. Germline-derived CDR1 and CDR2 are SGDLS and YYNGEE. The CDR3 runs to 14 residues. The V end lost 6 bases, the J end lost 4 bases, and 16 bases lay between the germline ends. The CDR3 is CASTLRGVPYGYTF. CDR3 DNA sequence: TGTGCCAGCACCCTACGTGGGGTTCCCTATGGCTACACCTTC.

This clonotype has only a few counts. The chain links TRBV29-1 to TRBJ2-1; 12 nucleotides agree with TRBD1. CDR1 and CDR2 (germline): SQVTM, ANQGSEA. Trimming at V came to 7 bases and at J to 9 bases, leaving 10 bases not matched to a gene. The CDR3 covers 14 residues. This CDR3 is CSAGPGQGALEQFF. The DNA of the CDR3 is TGCAGCGCCGGACCGGGACAGGGGGCTCTTGAGCAGTTCTTC.

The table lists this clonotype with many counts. DNA of the CDR3: TGTGCCAGCAGCGGGACTAGCTTCGATGAGCAGTTCTTC. Amino acids: CASSGTSFDEQFF. The chain couples TRBV7-9 to TRBJ2-1; the match to TRBD2 covers 9 bases. This CDR3 region has 13 residues. Germline trimming cut 5 bases from V and 8 bases from J; bases unmatched to any gene: 4. The germline gives CDR1 SEHNR, CDR2 FQNEAQ (reference sequence).

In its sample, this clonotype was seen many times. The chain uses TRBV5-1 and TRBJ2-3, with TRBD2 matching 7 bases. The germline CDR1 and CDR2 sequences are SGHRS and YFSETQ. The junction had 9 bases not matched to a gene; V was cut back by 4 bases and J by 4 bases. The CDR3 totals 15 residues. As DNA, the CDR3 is TGCGCCAGCAGCCCAGGACTAGGGCTCGCAGATACGCAGTATTTT. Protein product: CASSPGLGLADTQYF. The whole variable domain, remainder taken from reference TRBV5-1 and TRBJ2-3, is KAGVTQTPRYLIKTRGQQVTLSCSPISGHRSVSWYQQTPGQGLQFLFEYFSETQRNKGNFPGRFSGRQFSNSRSEMNVSTLELGDSALYLCASSPGLGLADTQYFGPGTRLTVL.

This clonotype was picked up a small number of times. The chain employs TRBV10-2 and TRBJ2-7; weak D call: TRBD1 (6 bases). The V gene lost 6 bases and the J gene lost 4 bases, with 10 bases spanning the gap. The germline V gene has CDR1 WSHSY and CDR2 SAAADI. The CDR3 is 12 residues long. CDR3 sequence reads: CASRHTGYEQYF. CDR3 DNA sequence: TGCGCCAGCAGACACACAGGGTACGAGCAGTACTTC.

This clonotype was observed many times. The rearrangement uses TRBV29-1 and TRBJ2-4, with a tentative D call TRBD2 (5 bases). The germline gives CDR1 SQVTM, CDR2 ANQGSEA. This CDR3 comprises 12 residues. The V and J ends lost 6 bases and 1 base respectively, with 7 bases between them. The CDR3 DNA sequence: TGCAGCGTAGGAGGCGCCAAAAACATTCAGTACTTC. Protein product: CSVGGAKNIQYF.

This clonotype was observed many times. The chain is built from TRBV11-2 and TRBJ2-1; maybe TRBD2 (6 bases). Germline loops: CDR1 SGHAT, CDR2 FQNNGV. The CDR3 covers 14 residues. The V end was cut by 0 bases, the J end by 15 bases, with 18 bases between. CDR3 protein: CASSLEAGLGIWFF. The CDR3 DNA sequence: TGTGCCAGCAGCTTAGAAGCGGGTCTGGGTATTTGGTTCTTC.

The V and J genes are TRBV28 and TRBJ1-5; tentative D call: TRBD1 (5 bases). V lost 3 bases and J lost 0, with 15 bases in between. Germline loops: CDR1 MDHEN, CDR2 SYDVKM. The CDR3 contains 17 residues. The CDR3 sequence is CASSLVTGLYSNQPQHF. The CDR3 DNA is TGTGCCAGCAGTTTGGTAACAGGATTATATAGCAATCAGCCCCAGCATTTT.